This T cell receptor beta chain was identified during a study of beta chain features in type 1 diabetes. What was sequenced were expressed TCRB transcripts, since all of the isolated RNA had been reverse transcribed. TCRdb's copy holds only in-frame clones and misses some; the assay was immunoSEQ multiplex PCR. The table shows 450,000 or so clones, with 10% to 12% occurring only once. Study conclusions and caveats: Researchers cautioned that cDNA sequencing could over-represent cells with high TCR expression. More deletions and fewer insertions at VDJ junctions were seen in type 1 diabetes patients.

To note about this clone: Antigen specificity is unknown.

The CDR3 is made up of 12 amino acids. The germline V and J ends were trimmed by 6 bases and 7 bases, with 11 bases remaining between them. Looked up from germline, CDR1 is SGHTA and CDR2 is FQGNSA. This chain links TRBV7-2 with TRBJ2-3; D is undetermined. The sample consisted of naive CD4+ T cells from blood. The receptor's source is a woman between 18 and 29 years old in good health. CDR3 coding DNA: TGTGCCAGCAGTTACTATGGGAATACGCAGTATTTT. This translates into CASSYYGNTQYF. Together with reference TRBV7-2 and TRBJ2-3, the CDR3 gives the full variable domain: GAGVSQSPSNKVTEKGKDVELRCDPISGHTALYWYRQSLGQGLEFLIYFQGNSAPDKSGLPSDRFSAERTGGSVSTLTIQRTQQEDSAVYLCASSYYGNTQYFGPGTRLTVL.